The following is a TCR beta chain sequence with its context. Its antigen is not known. Here immunoSEQ multiplex PCR was the method, and the copy in TCRdb shows in-frame clones only, minus some. The repertoire holds about 40,000 clones, with approximately 90% as singletons. This sample was taken from a study of T cells in narcolepsy. Overall study results and limits: Autoreactive HCRT-specific and TRIB2-specific clonotypes were marked in same-patient CSF-versus-blood CD4+ comparisons. Autoreactive clone sequences were missing from some blood memory CD4+ repertoires. Healthy controls reportedly lacked the autoreactive clonotypes serially found in patients' blood.

The trim removed 4 bases at V and 6 bases at J, leaving 7 bases unmatched. Germline CDR1 reads SGHAT; CDR2 reads FQNNGV. The CDR3 sequence is 15 residues long. Source material: CD45RA- memory CD4+ T cells from PBMCs. V and J are TRBV11-2 and TRBJ2-1; 9 nucleotides align to TRBD1. The TCR sequence derives from a human donor with narcolepsy. CDR3 coding DNA: TGTGCCAGCAGCTCCTACAGGGGGCAGGGCAATGAGCAGTTCTTC. This encodes CASSSYRGQGNEQFF.